The table lists the clone carrying this T cell receptor beta chain with a count of one. This CDR3 contains 14 residues. Germline values: CDR1 SGHNT, CDR2 YYREEE (reference sequence). The V gene lost 1 base and the J gene lost 3 bases, with 10 bases spanning the gap. The source of the sample is a study of blood T cell repertoires in COVID-19. Looking at the study overall: PBMCs, B-cell-depleted T cells, or T cells were the source of the cDNA or gDNA that made up the material.

Per the original methods: Reference gene primer amplification gave estimated nucleated cell counts. Sequenced by immunoSEQ multiplex PCR; TCRdb stores in-frame clones only, minus some. Clonal size and the V and J genes are those of that table, whereas D and trimming came from the DNA. The sample yields about half a million clones, 75% to 90% seen once. Sequenced input: peripheral blood. The rearrangement uses TRBV5-4 and TRBJ1-1; D is ambiguous. The sequence was collected from a human donor in a cohort sampled during active COVID-19. CDR3 region: CASSLRGVDTEAFF. As DNA, the CDR3 is TGTGCCAGCAGCTTGCGGGGAGTAGACACTGAAGCTTTCTTT.